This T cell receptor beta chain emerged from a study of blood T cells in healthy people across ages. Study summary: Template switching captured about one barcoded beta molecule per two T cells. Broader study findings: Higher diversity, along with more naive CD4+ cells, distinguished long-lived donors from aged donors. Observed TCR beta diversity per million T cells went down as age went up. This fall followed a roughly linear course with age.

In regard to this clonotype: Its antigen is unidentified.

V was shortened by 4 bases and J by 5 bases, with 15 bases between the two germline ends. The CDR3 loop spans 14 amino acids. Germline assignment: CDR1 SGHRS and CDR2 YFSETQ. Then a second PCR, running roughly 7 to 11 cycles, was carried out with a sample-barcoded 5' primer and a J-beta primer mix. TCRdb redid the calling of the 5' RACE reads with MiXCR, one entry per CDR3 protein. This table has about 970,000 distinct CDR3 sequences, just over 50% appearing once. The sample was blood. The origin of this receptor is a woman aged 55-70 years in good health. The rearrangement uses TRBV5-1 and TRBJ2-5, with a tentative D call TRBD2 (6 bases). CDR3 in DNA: TGCGCCAGCAGCCCCCTGGAGGGTAGCGAGACCCAGTACTTC. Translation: CASSPLEGSETQYF.